Listed here are 30 T cell receptor beta chains from one sample, sequenced in a study of blood T cell repertoires in COVID-19. TCRdb keeps only in-frame clones here, not all; method: immunoSEQ multiplex PCR. The table shows more than 200,000 clones, with 80% to 90% occurring only once. Sequencing was carried out using peripheral blood. The source is a man between 60 and 75 years old with acute or convalescent COVID-19.

The rearrangement joins TRBV24-1 to TRBJ2-7; 9 bases fit TRBD1. This CDR3 is 19 amino acids long. CDR1 is KGHDR and CDR2 is SFDVKD in the germline V gene. Losses at the gene ends were 1 base for V and 3 bases for J; bases not matched to a gene: 15. DNA for the CDR3: TGTGCCACCAGTGATTTCAGAGTACAGGGGGCACAAGGCTGCTACGAGCAGTACTTC. Translating it yields CATSDFRVQGAQGCYEQYF.

This chain joins TRBV6-4 and TRBJ1-2; 11 bases agree with TRBD1. The ends lost 3 bases at V and 5 bases at J; junction bases unmatched: 14. CDR1 is MRHNA, CDR2 SNTAGT, per germline. The CDR3 has 18 residues. CDR3 coding DNA: TGTGCCAGCAGTGAAGATCATTCGGACAGGGGGCGCCGGTATGGCTACACCTTC. The encoded protein is CASSEDHSDRGRRYGYTF.

The rearrangement joins TRBV5-8 to TRBJ2-3; 7 bases line up with TRBD1. In germline, CDR1 is SGHTS, CDR2 YDEGEE. CDR3 size: 16 residues. Trimming removed 0 bases from V and 1 base from J; junction bases left unmatched: 5. For the CDR3, the DNA is TGTGCCAGCAGCTTGGCAGGGACAGCCCGCACAGATACGCAGTATTTT. Protein: CASSLAGTARTDTQYF.

The rearrangement uses TRBV11-2 and TRBJ2-1; the match to TRBD2 covers 11 bases. The CDR3 is 14 residues long. Germline V gene lookup returns CDR1 SGHAT and CDR2 FQNNGV. The V gene end was trimmed by 5 bases and the J gene end by 9 bases; junction bases not matched to a gene: 6. This CDR3 is CASSISGGAVEQFF. The CDR3 DNA reads TGTGCCAGCAGCATTAGCGGGGGGGCCGTTGAGCAGTTCTTC.

The chain combines TRBV19 with TRBJ2-6, with D possibly matching TRBD1 (5 bases). This CDR3 is 18 amino acids long. The V end lost 5 bases, the J end lost 0 bases, and 17 bases lay between the germline ends. Germline-derived CDR1 and CDR2 are LNHDA and SQIVND (reference sequence). The CDR3: CASSLVTGSVSGANVLTF. In DNA form, the CDR3 reads TGTGCCAGTAGTTTAGTTACAGGATCCGTCTCTGGGGCCAACGTCCTGACTTTC.

This chain links TRBV28 with TRBJ1-4, with 7 bases identical to TRBD1. Unmatched junction bases numbered 9, after V lost 5 bases and J lost 3 bases. Germline CDR1 reads MDHEN; CDR2 reads SYDVKM. The CDR3 has 16 amino acids. Here the CDR3 reads CASSPPGQVSNEKLFF. The CDR3 region has the DNA TGTGCCAGCAGTCCCCCCGGACAGGTATCTAATGAAAAACTGTTTTTT.

This clone was seen a single time. This chain connects TRBV7-6 to TRBJ2-5; 13 bases align to TRBD2. This CDR3 region has 17 residues. V was pared by 0 bases and J by 1 base, with 2 bases of the junction left unmatched. Germline loops: CDR1 SGHVS, CDR2 FNYEAQ. The chain's CDR3 is CASSLARTSGSQETQYF. CDR3 DNA: TGTGCCAGCAGCTTAGCGCGGACTAGCGGGAGCCAAGAGACCCAGTACTTC.

Note on this clone: The junction does not match germline at one end; this may be a read error. The chain is built from TRBV6-1 and TRBJ1-3; no definite D call. CDR1 and CDR2 (germline): MNHNS, SASEGT. This CDR3 region has 16 residues. The CDR3: CASSEGSNGWRNTIYF. CDR3 DNA sequence: TGTGCCAGCAGCGAAGGGAGTAACGGTTGGAGAAACACCATATATTTT.

This clone has a handful of counts. The chain uses TRBV15 and TRBJ2-3; 7 bases align to TRBD2. The ends lost 5 bases at V and 6 bases at J; junction bases unmatched: 11. Germline-derived CDR1 and CDR2 are LNHNV and YYDKDF (reference sequence). CDR3 size: 15 residues. In nucleotides, the CDR3 is TGTGCCACCAGCGGGGTCGGGACTACTCTGGATACGCAGTATTTT. This encodes CATSGVGTTLDTQYF.

The chain employs TRBV9 and TRBJ1-2; no firm D call. The CDR3 is 14 amino acids. The V gene's germline CDR1 is SGDLS and CDR2 YYNGEE. V lost 4 bases, J lost 6 bases, and 16 bases lay in between. The CDR3 sequence: CASSTLLGGDGYTF. In DNA, the CDR3 is TGTGCCAGCAGCACCCTTCTGGGAGGTGATGGCTACACCTTC.

The chain has TRBV3-1 (or the pseudogene TRBV3-2) and TRBJ2-7; a weak D match, TRBD1 (6 bases). V gave up 3 bases and J gave up 4 bases, with 16 bases separating them. This CDR3 region has 15 residues. CDR1 and CDR2 (germline): LGHDT, YNNKEL (reference sequence). In nucleotides, the CDR3 is TGTGCCAGCAGCCAGATGGCAGGGGCGCTATACGAGCAGTACTTC. Translated: CASSQMAGALYEQYF.

The chain carries TRBV19 and TRBJ2-3; 9 bases are a match to TRBD2. Germline V gene sequence: CDR1 LNHDA, CDR2 SQIVND (reference sequence). The V gene end was trimmed by 3 bases and the J gene end by 5 bases; junction bases not matched to a gene: 6. This CDR3 comprises 15 residues. The CDR3 spells CASSIRAGGGDTQYF. CDR3 DNA sequence: TGTGCCAGTAGTATTAGAGCGGGAGGAGGAGATACGCAGTATTTT.

V gene TRBV6-5 combines with J gene TRBJ2-7, with D possibly being TRBD1 (5 bases). The CDR3 contains 14 residues. CDR1 MNHEY and CDR2 SVGAGI come from the germline V gene. Trimming shortened V by 4 bases and J by 1 base, and 11 bases separated the two germline ends. This CDR3 reads CASSLDSRSYEQYF. CDR3 nucleotide sequence: TGTGCCAGCAGTTTAGACAGTCGGTCCTACGAGCAGTACTTC.

The gene calls are TRBV13 and TRBJ1-3, with a tentative D call TRBD1 (6 bases). The germline V and J ends were trimmed by 6 bases and 3 bases, with 12 bases remaining between them. This CDR3 has 14 amino acids. CDR1 and CDR2 (germline): PRHDT, FYEKMQ (reference sequence). CDR3 sequence: CASRNRAGGNTIYF. As DNA, the CDR3 is TGTGCCAGCAGGAACAGGGCTGGTGGAAACACCATATATTTT.

This clone has a handful of counts. This chain connects TRBV9 to TRBJ1-4, with D unclear. Trimming shortened V by 7 bases and J by 7 bases, and 17 bases separated the two germline ends. This CDR3 has 14 amino acids. Germline V gene sequence: CDR1 SGDLS, CDR2 YYNGEE. The CDR3 DNA follows: TGTGCCAGCGGCGCTGGGCATCCCAGTGAAAAACTGTTTTTT. It yields the protein CASGAGHPSEKLFF.

The chain employs TRBV11-2 and TRBJ1-1; possible D gene TRBD1, 5 bases. The CDR3 consists of 13 residues. The V gene's germline CDR1 is SGHAT and CDR2 FQNNGV. Trimming cost V 5 bases and J 2 bases, with 9 bases left between them. DNA for the CDR3: TGTGCCAGCAGCGGAGACAGAAACACTGAAGCTTTCTTT. This sequence encodes CASSGDRNTEAFF. The full variable domain, rest sourced from reference TRBV11-2 and TRBJ1-1, is EAGVAQSPRYKIIEKRQSVAFWCNPISGHATLYWYQQILGQGPKLLIQFQNNGVVDDSQLPKDRFSAERLKGVDSTLKIQPAKLEDSAVYLCASSGDRNTEAFFGQGTRLTVV.

This chain uses TRBV11-2 with TRBJ2-1; weak D call: TRBD2 (5 bases). The CDR3 contains 13 residues. In germline, CDR1 is SGHAT, CDR2 FQNNGV. V was shortened by 5 bases and J by 8 bases, with 13 bases between the two germline ends. CDR3 nucleotide sequence: TGTGCCAGCAGCAAGATGAGGGCCTATGAGCAGTTCTTC. Encoded protein: CASSKMRAYEQFF.

A few counts support this clone. The chain couples TRBV7-8 to TRBJ1-2; no clear D. The CDR3 spans 12 residues. In germline, CDR1 is SGHVS, CDR2 FQNEAQ. Trimming removed 6 bases at V and 5 bases at J, with 10 bases between. The CDR3 loop reads CASSPSGYGYTF. The CDR3 nucleotides read TGTGCCAGCAGTCCTAGTGGGTATGGCTACACCTTC.

This chain links TRBV6-4 with TRBJ2-3, with a weak D call TRBD2 (6 bases). The CDR3 consists of 15 residues. Deletions cut 1 base from V and 1 base from J, with 9 bases between. Per germline, CDR1 MRHNA and CDR2 SNTAGT. CDR3 sequence reads: CASSDLEGGTDTQYF. Written as DNA, the CDR3 is TGTGCCAGCAGTGACTTGGAGGGCGGCACAGATACGCAGTATTTT.

The gene calls are TRBV7-3 and TRBJ1-1; 7 bases map to TRBD1. Losses at the gene ends were 5 bases for V and 4 bases for J; bases not matched to a gene: 7. The CDR3 extends over 14 amino acids. Germline-derived CDR1 and CDR2 are SGHTA and FQGTGA. The CDR3 loop reads CASSTDRESTEAFF. The CDR3 DNA reads as TGTGCCAGCAGCACTGACAGGGAGTCCACTGAAGCTTTCTTT. Full variable domain (rest looked up from reference TRBV7-3 and TRBJ1-1): GAGVSQTPSNKVTEKGKYVELRCDPISGHTALYWYRQSLGQGPEFLIYFQGTGAADDSGLPNDRFFAVRPEGSVSTLKIQRTERGDSAVYLCASSTDRESTEAFFGQGTRLTVV.

The chain carries TRBV2 and TRBJ1-1; D is ambiguous. The CDR3 is made up of 12 amino acids. The V end was cut by 6 bases, the J end by 5 bases, with 10 bases between. Germline CDR1 SNHLY, CDR2 FYNNEI. DNA for the CDR3: TGTGCCAGCAGCCCTTCAGTGACTGAAGCTTTCTTT. Amino acids: CASSPSVTEAFF.

The V and J genes are TRBV18 and TRBJ1-3; D possibly corresponds to TRBD1 (6 bases). Between the trimmed V and J ends, which lost 3 bases and 0 bases, there was a span of 9 bases. Germline loops: CDR1 KGHSH, CDR2 LQKENI. The CDR3 runs 15 residues. The CDR3 sequence is CASSPTGLSGNTIYF. The CDR3 DNA reads as TGTGCCAGCTCACCCACAGGGCTCTCTGGAAACACCATATATTTT.

The genes are TRBV28 and TRBJ2-2; 7 bases are a match to TRBD1. CDR1 is MDHEN, CDR2 SYDVKM, per germline. The length of the CDR3 is 15 residues. The V segment lost 5 bases and the J segment 0 bases; nucleotides outside the gene matches: 3. This CDR3 reads CASSMTGTNTGELFF. In DNA form, the CDR3 reads TGTGCCAGCAGTATGACAGGGACGAACACCGGGGAGCTGTTTTTT.

V is TRBV29-1 and J is TRBJ2-5; 9 bases are shared with TRBD1. After removal of 8 bases from V and 4 bases from J, the junction contained 14 bases not matched to a gene. Looked up from germline, CDR1 is SQVTM and CDR2 is ANQGSEA. The CDR3 has 15 residues. The CDR3 sequence is CSLIPGQGRVETQYF. The DNA of the CDR3 is TGCAGCTTAATACCGGGACAGGGTAGGGTAGAGACCCAGTACTTC.

This clone was recorded only once. The chain employs TRBV2 and TRBJ1-1; 7 bases fit TRBD1. With 7 bases clipped from V and 0 bases from J, the junction kept 14 bases outside the gene matches. Germline V gene lookup returns CDR1 SNHLY and CDR2 FYNNEI. This CDR3 contains 17 residues. CDR3 amino acids: CASTKRAGGPMNTEAFF. CDR3 sequence (DNA): TGTGCCAGCACCAAGAGGGCAGGGGGGCCGATGAACACTGAAGCTTTCTTT.

The chain couples TRBV27 to TRBJ1-4; 9 bases line up with TRBD1. CDR1 is MNHEY, CDR2 SMNVEV, per germline (reference sequence). The CDR3 covers 12 residues. J was trimmed by 9 bases and V by 7 bases; bases with no gene match: 3. CDR3 in amino acids: CASKTGGKKLFF. The CDR3 region has the DNA TGTGCCAGCAAAACAGGGGGCAAAAAACTGTTTTTT.

This chain links TRBV28 with TRBJ2-3; TRBD2 agrees at 7 bases. The V and J ends lost 5 bases and 10 bases, in that order; junction bases with no gene match: 6. The CDR3 has 12 amino acids. CDR1 is MDHEN and CDR2 is SYDVKM in the germline V gene. CDR3 DNA: TGTGCCAGCAGTACCTCTAGCGGAGCGCAGTATTTT. The encoded protein is CASSTSSGAQYF.

This chain connects TRBV20-1 to TRBJ2-1; weak D call: TRBD2 (6 bases). The CDR3 runs 15 residues. The V end lost 3 bases, the J end lost 8 bases, and 20 bases lay between the germline ends. Germline V gene sequence: CDR1 DFQATT, CDR2 SNEGSKA (reference sequence). Written as DNA, the CDR3 is TGCAGTGCTAGTACAGCGGGCTTGGGGTTCGATGAGCAGTTCTTC. It is translated as CSASTAGLGFDEQFF.

The CDR3 sequence is CASSARQGVTEAFF. In nucleotides, the CDR3 is TGTGCCAGCAGCGCTCGACAGGGGGTCACTGAAGCTTTCTTT. The chain is built from TRBV7-2 and TRBJ1-1; 9 bases map to TRBD1. The CDR3 has 14 amino acids. The V gene's germline CDR1 is SGHTA and CDR2 FQGNSA. V lost 5 bases and J lost 4; bases outside the gene matches: 5.

CDR3 protein: CASSQAGNSPIQETQYF. The CDR3 coding sequence is TGTGCCAGCAGCCAAGCGGGAAACAGCCCCATCCAAGAGACCCAGTACTTC. The chain recombines TRBV3-1 (or the pseudogene TRBV3-2) with TRBJ2-5; D possibly corresponds to TRBD2 (5 bases). This CDR3 has 17 residues. The V and J ends lost 1 base and 1 base respectively, with 16 bases between them. Germline-derived CDR1 and CDR2 are LGHDT and YNNKEL (reference sequence).